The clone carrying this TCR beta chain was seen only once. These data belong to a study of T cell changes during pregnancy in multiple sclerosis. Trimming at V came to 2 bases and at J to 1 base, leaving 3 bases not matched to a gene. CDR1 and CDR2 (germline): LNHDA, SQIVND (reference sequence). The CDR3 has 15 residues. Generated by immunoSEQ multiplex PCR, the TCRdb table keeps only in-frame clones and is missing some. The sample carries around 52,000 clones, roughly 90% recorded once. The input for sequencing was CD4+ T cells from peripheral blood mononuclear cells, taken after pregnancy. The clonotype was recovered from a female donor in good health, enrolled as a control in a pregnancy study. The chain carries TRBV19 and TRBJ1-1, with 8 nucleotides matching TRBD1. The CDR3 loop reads CASSIQGATNTEAFF. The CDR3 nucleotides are TGTGCCAGTAGTATACAGGGGGCGACGAACACTGAAGCTTTCTTT.